Below, 10 T cell receptor beta chains from the same sample are listed, as sequenced in a study of T cell changes during pregnancy in multiple sclerosis. Clones were read by immunoSEQ multiplex PCR, and TCRdb kept only the in-frame ones, dropping some. In the table there are about 98,000 clones, 90% to 95% of which are singletons. This material consisted of peripheral blood, taken after pregnancy. These receptors were obtained from a female donor in good health, enrolled as a control in a pregnancy study.

The chain combines TRBV13 with TRBJ2-5, with 9 bases lining up with TRBD2. The ends lost 5 bases at V and 5 bases at J; junction bases unmatched: 12. Germline loops: CDR1 PRHDT, CDR2 FYEKMQ (reference sequence). CDR3 length: 16 amino acids. The DNA for the CDR3 is TGTGCCAGCAGCGCCAGGACTAGCGTGTTGTCGGAGACCCAGTACTTC. Translated: CASSARTSVLSETQYF.

CDR3: CASITRPGGFTEAFF. The CDR3 DNA reads as TGTGCCAGTATTACGAGACCAGGGGGCTTCACTGAAGCTTTCTTT. The chain has TRBV6-1 and TRBJ1-1, with 8 positions matching TRBD1. The CDR3 runs 15 residues. Per the germline V gene, CDR1 is MNHNS and CDR2 is SASEGT. J was trimmed by 4 bases and V by 9 bases; bases with no gene match: 13.

The chain is built from TRBV9 and TRBJ2-5, with TRBD2 identical over 11 bases. The germline CDR1 and CDR2 sequences are SGDLS and YYNGEE. This CDR3 is built from 15 residues. V gave up 2 bases and J gave up 5 bases; unmatched junction bases: 5. CDR3 nucleotide sequence: TGTGCCAGCAGCGTTAGCGGGGGGGCGGGTGAGACCCAGTACTTC. This codes for CASSVSGGAGETQYF.

The gene calls are TRBV7-9 and TRBJ2-5; weak D call: TRBD1 (5 bases). CDR1 SEHNR and CDR2 FQNEAQ come from the germline V gene (reference sequence). V was pared by 4 bases and J by 7 bases, with 22 bases between. This CDR3 is built from 16 residues. The CDR3 sequence is CASSSSLWTTWGTQYF. The CDR3 region has the DNA TGTGCCAGCAGCTCCAGCCTGTGGACAACATGGGGGACCCAGTACTTC. Full variable domain (remainder filled in from reference TRBV7-9 and TRBJ2-5): DTGVSQNPRHKITKRGQNVTFRCDPISEHNRLYWYRQTLGQGPEFLTYFQNEAQLEKSRLLSDRFSAERPKGSFSTLEIQRTEQGDSAMYLCASSSSLWTTWGTQYFGPGTRLLVL.

This chain joins TRBV11-2 and TRBJ1-5, with D unclear. This CDR3 is built from 13 residues. V dropped 3 bases and J dropped 2 bases, with 5 bases sitting between them. Germline V lookup: CDR1 SGHAT, CDR2 FQNNGV. The CDR3 DNA sequence: TGTGCCAGCAGCTTGGCAGGCAATCAGCCCCAGCATTTT. Its protein product is CASSLAGNQPQHF. Filled out from reference TRBV11-2 and TRBJ1-5, the complete variable domain reads EAGVAQSPRYKIIEKRQSVAFWCNPISGHATLYWYQQILGQGPKLLIQFQNNGVVDDSQLPKDRFSAERLKGVDSTLKIQPAKLEDSAVYLCASSLAGNQPQHFGDGTRLSIL.

This chain connects TRBV30 to TRBJ1-5; weak D call: TRBD1 (5 bases). Germline V CDR1 and CDR2: GTSNPN, SVGIG (reference sequence). The length of the CDR3 is 16 residues. Trimming took 0 bases from V and 4 from J, leaving 16 bases between them. CDR3 nucleotide sequence: TGTGCCTGGAGTGTACGGGGGTCCAGGCAAAATCAGCCCCAGCATTTT. Protein sequence: CAWSVRGSRQNQPQHF.

The chain is built from TRBV19 and TRBJ2-4; 7 bases fit TRBD2. Germline CDR1 LNHDA, CDR2 SQIVND (reference sequence). V was pared by 7 bases and J by 7 bases, with 7 bases of the junction left unmatched. The CDR3 contains 13 residues. DNA of the CDR3: TGTGCCAGTAATTGGGCCGGGGGGAACATTCAGTACTTC. This encodes CASNWAGGNIQYF. Full variable domain (outside the CDR3, taken from reference TRBV19 and TRBJ2-4): DGGITQSPKYLFRKEGQNVTLSCEQNLNHDAMYWYRQDPGQGLRLIYYSQIVNDFQKGDIAEGYSVSREKKESFPLTVTSAQKNPTAFYLCASNWAGGNIQYFGAGTRLSVL.

This clone was detected once. This sequence joins TRBV11-2 and TRBJ2-7; 10 nucleotides line up with TRBD1. Trimming cost V 5 bases and J 2 bases; bases outside gene matches: 9. The CDR3 is 16 residues long. CDR1 is SGHAT, CDR2 FQNNGV, per germline. The CDR3 bases are TGTGCCAGCAGCCCATGGCCGGGACAGGGGACCTACGAGCAGTACTTC. It yields the protein CASSPWPGQGTYEQYF.

This rearrangement joins TRBV15 to TRBJ2-5; 7 bases are a match to TRBD2. CDR1 is LNHNV, CDR2 YYDKDF, per germline (reference sequence). The J segment lost 3 bases and the V segment lost 0 bases, leaving 4 bases of the junction unmatched. The CDR3 is 15 residues long. The CDR3 DNA is TGTGCCACCAGCAGAGATCCTAGCGGAGAAGAGACCCAGTACTTC. It specifies CATSRDPSGEETQYF.

This chain joins TRBV30 and TRBJ1-1; D gene ambiguous. This CDR3 has 13 amino acids. Trimming cost V 5 bases and J 3 bases, with 13 bases left between them. CDR1 is GTSNPN and CDR2 is SVGIG in the germline V gene (reference sequence). CDR3 sequence: CAWRPGADTEAFF. Here the CDR3 DNA reads TGTGCCTGGCGTCCGGGAGCGGACACTGAAGCTTTCTTT.